This record covers a single T cell receptor beta chain. Its antigen is currently not known. The input lacks base qualities; no much larger clone sits a single base away. Library creation used PCR. The data were produced on an Illumina HiSeq 2500. Molecular barcoding was employed in the preparation of TCR libraries, with unique molecular identifiers being used to normalize TCRbeta repertoire quantification. TCRdb reprocessed the public reads (quality trimming at Q25 with fastp, clone calling with MiXCR) and kept in-frame beta chains. Identical CDR3 protein sequences are pooled into one entry, listed with their most common genes and DNA. This sample comprises about 600,000 distinct CDR3 sequences, over 9.5% of them detected only once. Less than 5% of the sample is taken by the ten largest. These data are taken from a study of T-cell reconstitution after alpha-beta-depleted transplantation in children (dated by TCRdb to the mid-2010s). With respect to the entire study: T-cell immune reconstitution after TCRalphabeta/CD19-depleted allogeneic hematopoietic cell transplantation in children was quantitatively tracked in the study by means of TCR repertoire profiling.

The clonotype originates from a human donor who donated a stem cell graft to a child with acute myeloid leukemia. The sequencing here drew on PBMCs from the stem cell graft donor, taken from the stem cell graft.

The CDR3 protein: CASSQGGGLAGGPGTDTQYF. The nucleotide sequence is TGTGCCAGCAGCCAAGGCGGAGGACTAGCGGGAGGGCCCGGCACAGATACGCAGTATTTT. Rearrangement joined TRBV4-2 to TRBJ2-3, and TRBD2 aligns with 15 junction nucleotides. From cysteine to phenylalanine, the CDR3 is 20 amino acids long. This entry keeps only the CDR3 DNA: 60 bases, framed from base 1. Trimming takes 1 base off V and 1 base off J; junction bases not matched to a gene: 9. Looking up the germline V gene yields CDR1 LGHNA and CDR2 YNFKEQ.